A single sample is the source of the 25 T cell receptor delta chains below, sequenced in a study of γδ T cells in repeated Plasmodium falciparum infection. Vgamma9/Vdelta2+ and Vdelta2-negative gammadelta T cells were flow-sorted from PBMC for bulk sequencing. TCRdb repeated clone calling on the multiplex PCR reads with CATT. Of some 100,000 delta-chain clones listed, almost 1.5% are singletons. Sequencing input: gamma-delta T cells from blood. Receptors originate from a pool of human donors (malaria-infected and uninfected, not separated).

This clone has a handful of counts. This DNA's translation differs at residue 17 from TCRdb's protein, which comes from a much larger clone; a read error is likely, and the protein shown is translated from the DNA. This chain links TRDV1 with TRDJ1, with a weak D call TRDD1 (6 bases). Germline loops: CDR1 TSWWSYY, CDR2 QGS. The CDR3 runs to 19 residues. This chain's CDR3 is CALGEIWFPRNTYTDKPIF. The CDR3 bases are TGCGCTCTTGGGGAAATATGGTTCCCCCGAAATACTTACACCGATAAACCCATCTTT.

This clone was seen more than once but under ten times. A far larger clone is only one base removed, so a read error is likely. Other DNA sequences in the sample encode the same CDR3. The chain combines TRDV1 with TRDJ1; possible D gene TRDD3, 6 bases. TCRdb supplies no J gene; here it was assigned by aligning the nucleotide sequence to germline. The CDR3 is 21 residues long. The V end was cut by 0 bases, the J end by 0 bases, with 26 bases between. Germline values: CDR1 TSWWSYY, CDR2 QGS. CDR3 in amino acids: CALGELGPYPLLGGYTDKLIF. The DNA of the CDR3 is TGTGCTCTTGGGGAACTAGGGCCCTACCCTCTACTGGGTGGTTACACCGATAAACTCATCTTT.

On this clone itself: At one end, the junction sequence differs from germline, possibly due to a read error. The same CDR3 also results from other DNA sequences found in this sample. V is TRDV1 and J is TRDJ1, with 7 positions matching TRDD3. TCRdb records no J gene; here it was assigned by comparing the DNA to germline. Germline CDR1 reads TSWWSYY; CDR2 reads QGS. There are 21 residues in the CDR3. The CDR3 loop is CALGDPPPPLRPPGDTDKLIF. The CDR3 nucleotides read TGCGCTCTTGGGGACCCTCCCCCCCCCCTACGCCCCCCGGGGGATACCGATAAACTCATCTTT.

About this clone itself: This sequence is one base from a far larger clone and is likely a read error. In the same sample, other DNA sequences code for this CDR3. With the J gene uncalled, the V gene is TRDV2. This CDR3 comprises 15 residues. Germline CDR1 reads GEAIGNYY; CDR2 reads EKD. The CDR3 DNA sequence: TGTGCCTACCGTAGCACTGGACAACCCACCGATAAGCTCATCTTT. Translated: CAYRSTGQPTDKLIF.

This clone has at least ten counts. For this DNA, TCRdb reports the protein of a much larger clone, which diverges at residue 11, most likely from a read error; the protein presented here is translated directly from the DNA. This chain links TRDV1 with TRDJ1; 9 bases are a match to TRDD3. Since TCRdb gives no J gene, matching the DNA to germline was used here to assign it. Germline V lookup: CDR1 TSWWSYY, CDR2 QGS. There are 22 residues in the CDR3. The V gene end was trimmed by 7 bases and the J gene end by 0 bases; junction bases not matched to a gene: 27. The CDR3 protein is CALVGLLGDWMPYPSYTDKLIF. The CDR3 nucleotides read TGTGCTCTTGTCGGCTTACTGGGGGACTGGATGCCATACCCATCGTACACCGATAAACTCATCTTT.

A word on this clone: This may be a read error, as it is one base from a much larger clone. Different DNA sequences within this sample yield the same CDR3. The chain employs TRDV1 and TRDJ3, with 8 nucleotides matching TRDD3. Here the J gene came from matching the DNA to germline, since TCRdb omits it. Trimming at V came to 1 base and at J to 0 bases, leaving 23 bases not matched to a gene. The CDR3 runs 25 residues. From germline, CDR1 is TSWWSYY and CDR2 QGS. CDR3 coding DNA: TGTGCTCTTGGGGAACGGCTCGAACAGAATGGGGACTGGGGGTCCTCCTCCTGGGACACCCGACAGATGTTTTTC. Encoded protein: CALGERLEQNGDWGSSSWDTRQMFF.

This clone was seen a handful of times. TCRdb pairs this DNA with a much larger clone's protein that differs at residue 6, likely a read error; the protein shown was translated from the DNA. The chain combines TRDV2 with TRDJ1, with TRDD3 identical over 13 bases. Here the J gene was assigned by germline matching of the DNA, as TCRdb has none. Germline values: CDR1 GEAIGNYY, CDR2 EKD. The CDR3 spans 17 residues. V was pared by 3 bases and J by 0 bases, with 6 bases of the junction left unmatched. The CDR3 DNA reads as TGTGCCTGTGACTCATCACTGGGGGATACGTACACCGATAAACTCATCTTT. It yields the protein CACDSSLGDTYTDKLIF.

Turning to this clone: This likely traces to a read error, being one base from a far larger clone. Within the sample, other DNA sequences also encode this same CDR3. V usage is TRDV3 and J usage is TRDJ1, with D perhaps matching TRDD3 (5 bases). Between the trimmed V and J ends, which lost 2 bases and 1 base, there was a span of 14 bases. Germline lookup yields CDR1 TVYSNPD and CDR2 GDNSRS (reference sequence). CDR3 length: 14 residues. The CDR3 DNA reads as TGTGCCTTTGGTATACGCACTGTCACCGATAAACTCATCTTT. Translating gives CAFGIRTVTDKLIF.

This clone was seen a handful of times. The TCRdb protein, from a much larger clone, departs from this DNA's translation at residue 7, likely by read error; the protein shown derives from the DNA. The chain is built from TRDV1 and TRDJ1, with 11 bases that match TRDD3. The J gene, absent from TCRdb, was called here by matching the DNA to germline. Germline-derived CDR1 and CDR2 are TSWWSYY and QGS. The CDR3 length is 23 residues. The V and J ends lost 1 base and 0 bases, in that order; junction bases with no gene match: 22. CDR3 amino acids: CALGEPSFPRLDWGIRDTDKLIF. Here the CDR3 DNA reads TGTGCTCTTGGGGAACCTTCCTTCCCAAGACTAGATTGGGGGATACGCGACACCGATAAACTCATCTTT.

This clone appeared a few times. This is likely an artifact of a read error, given a far larger clone one base away. This chain uses TRDV1 with TRDJ1, with 7 bases matching TRDD3. Assignment of the J gene here rests on matching the DNA to germline, because TCRdb gives none. J was trimmed by 0 bases and V by 2 bases; bases with no gene match: 12. This CDR3 is built from 18 residues. Germline V gene sequence: CDR1 TSWWSYY, CDR2 QGS. Here the CDR3 reads CALGEEPTVGEYTDKLIF. The CDR3 bases are TGTGCTCTTGGGGAAGAGCCAACGGTGGGGGAGTACACCGATAAACTCATCTTT.

About this clone itself: TCRdb pairs this DNA with a much larger clone's protein that differs at residue 5, likely a read error; the protein shown was translated from the DNA. V gene TRDV1 combines with J gene TRDJ1, with a possible D match to TRDD3 (6 bases). The J gene, left out of TCRdb, was set here by checking the DNA against germline. In germline, CDR1 is TSWWSYY, CDR2 QGS. Trimming removed 4 bases from V and 4 bases from J, with 28 bases in between. This CDR3 is built from 19 residues. This CDR3 is CALGGLGKWWASRDDKLIF. The CDR3 DNA reads as TGTGCTCTTGGGGGACTGGGAAAATGGTGGGCCTCCCGGGACGATAAACTCATCTTT.

A word on this clone: For this DNA, TCRdb reports the protein of a much larger clone, which diverges at residue 14, most likely from a read error; the protein presented here is translated directly from the DNA. The DNA of the CDR3 is TGTGCCTGTGACACCGTACTGGGGGTAAGCTCCTGGGACGCCCGACAGATGTTTTTC. Its protein is CACDTVLGVSSWDARQMFF. This sequence joins TRDV2 and TRDJ3, with 8 bases aligning to TRDD3. Matching the DNA to germline supplied the J gene, which TCRdb does not give. This CDR3 is 19 amino acids long. The germline V gene encodes CDR1 GEAIGNYY and CDR2 EKD.

There are a few counts of this clone. The protein held in TCRdb is that of a much larger clone and does not match this DNA's translation at residue 6, likely because of a read error; the protein shown is translated from the DNA. The CDR3 coding sequence is TGTGCTCTTGGGGAATGCAGCCTGGGATACTACCGGGATAAACTCATCTTT. Its translation is CALGECSLGYYRDKLIF. This chain links TRDV1 with TRDJ1; TRDD3 matches 7 bases. There are 17 residues in the CDR3. With 2 bases clipped from V and 5 bases from J, the junction kept 14 bases outside the gene matches. Germline CDR1 reads TSWWSYY; CDR2 reads QGS.

This clone was seen a few times. TCRdb's entry gives the protein of a much larger clone, which mismatches this DNA's translation at residue 10, likely from a read error; the protein reported here is translated from the DNA. The chain combines TRDV1 with TRDJ1; D might be TRDD3 (6 bases). TCRdb is silent on the J gene; assignment here came from matching the DNA to germline. The germline V gene has CDR1 TSWWSYY and CDR2 QGS. Trimming stripped 2 bases from V and 6 bases from J, with 19 bases between. There are 16 residues in the CDR3. DNA for the CDR3: TGTGCTCTTGGGGAATCCTCCCGTACTTGGGGATATAAACTCATCTTT. It yields the protein CALGESSRTWGYKLIF.

There are many counts of this clone. The V and J genes are TRDV1 and TRDJ1; the match to TRDD3 covers 12 bases. Germline V gives CDR1 TSWWSYY, CDR2 QGS. The CDR3 extends over 23 amino acids. Trimming cost V 0 bases and J 0 bases; bases outside gene matches: 20. For the CDR3, the DNA is TGTGCTCTTGGGGAACTACACTCAATACTGGGGGATACCACAAAGAAGTACACCGATAAACTCATCTTT. It encodes CALGELHSILGDTTKKYTDKLIF.

Notes on this clone: TCRdb's protein for this DNA is that of a much larger clone and differs from the translation at residue 4, likely a read error; the protein shown is the DNA translation. The CDR3 coding sequence is TGTGCCTTTCGGCCACGTTTCCTACGATGGTGGGGAACCGATAAACTCATCTTT. It translates to CAFRPRFLRWWGTDKLIF. V is TRDV3 and J is TRDJ1; 7 bases align to TRDD2. The CDR3 has 18 amino acids. Germline V gives CDR1 TVYSNPD, CDR2 GDNSRS (reference sequence). The V gene end was trimmed by 2 bases and the J gene end by 2 bases; junction bases not matched to a gene: 20.

Concerning this clone: TCRdb has a much larger clone's protein, which differs at residue 11 from the translation of this DNA, likely because of a read error; what is shown is the protein translated from the DNA. This sequence joins TRDV2 and TRDJ2, with a tentative D call TRDD3 (6 bases). No J gene was available from TCRdb, and it was assigned here by a germline match of the DNA. The germline V gene has CDR1 GEAIGNYY and CDR2 EKD. This CDR3 contains 15 residues. CDR3 protein: CACDWGAPLTVQLFF. In nucleotides, the CDR3 is TGTGCCTGTGACTGGGGGGCACCTTTGACAGTACAACTCTTCTTT.

This clone was counted many times. Given a far larger clone just one base away, this is likely a sequencing read error. The chain couples TRDV2 to TRDJ1; 8 bases align to TRDD3. The CDR3 covers 17 residues. The germline gives CDR1 GEAIGNYY, CDR2 EKD. This chain's CDR3 is CARDTLQGIPYTDKLIF. The CDR3 DNA reads TGTGCCCGTGACACCCTCCAGGGGATACCTTACACCGATAAACTCATCTTT.

For this clone: The protein recorded in TCRdb matches a much larger clone and deviates from this DNA's translation at residue 17, suggesting a read error; the protein here is obtained by translating the DNA. The chain combines TRDV1 with TRDJ1; 8 bases are shared with TRDD1. The J gene is absent in TCRdb and was assigned here via DNA matching to germline. Germline lookup yields CDR1 TSWWSYY and CDR2 QGS. CDR3 size: 20 residues. The CDR3: CALGSPTEIVGDRYTDRLIF. As DNA, the CDR3 is TGTGCTCTTGGGTCTCCTACTGAAATAGTAGGGGATCGGTACACCGATAGACTCATCTTT.

As to this clone: A read error likely explains this, since a far larger clone differs by one base. The same CDR3 also results from other DNA sequences found in this sample. The rearrangement joins TRDV1 to TRDJ4; D possibly corresponds to TRDD3 (7 bases). Because TCRdb records no J gene, it was assigned here through a match of the DNA to germline. Germline V gene lookup returns CDR1 TSWWSYY and CDR2 QGS. The length of the CDR3 is 19 residues. Trimming shortened V by 2 bases and J by 0 bases, and 25 bases separated the two germline ends. This CDR3 is CALGEESPTVGGRTRPLIF. CDR3 bases: TGTGCTCTTGGGGAAGAAAGTCCTACCGTTGGGGGAAGAACCAGACCCCTGATCTTT.

Details on this clone: A read error likely explains this, since a far larger clone differs by one base. Other DNA variants within this sample encode the same CDR3. This chain joins TRDV1 and TRDJ1; 7 bases match TRDD3. Germline values: CDR1 TSWWSYY, CDR2 QGS. V was clipped by 1 base and J by 1 base; unmatched bases: 24. The CDR3 runs to 22 residues. CDR3 DNA sequence: TGTGCTCTTGGGGAACGCGCCAACAGGTCCAACTGGGGTCGATGCTTCACCGATAAACTCATCTTT. Its protein is CALGERANRSNWGRCFTDKLIF.

This clone came up many times. V gene TRDV1 combines with J gene TRDJ1; maybe TRDD2 (5 bases). The germline gives CDR1 TSWWSYY, CDR2 QGS. There are 16 residues in the CDR3. V dropped 4 bases and J dropped 6 bases, with 21 bases sitting between them. CDR3: CALGGPGGNFPHKLIF. As DNA, the CDR3 is TGTGCTCTTGGGGGACCGGGCGGGAACTTCCCCCATAAACTCATCTTT.

This clone was seen many times. TCRdb's listed protein matches a much larger clone and diverges from this DNA's translation at residue 14, likely through a read error; the protein shown comes from the DNA. The V segment is TRDV2, and no J call was made; whether TRDD3, the table's D call, matches the DNA was not checked. There are 15 residues in the CDR3. Germline lookup yields CDR1 GEAIGNYY and CDR2 EKD. This CDR3 reads CACDRVMGDTDKLTF. The CDR3, as DNA: TGTGCCTGTGACCGCGTGATGGGGGACACCGATAAACTCACCTTT.

There are a few counts of this clone. This likely stems from a read error, as it lies one base from a far larger clone. The same CDR3 also results from other DNA sequences found in this sample. The J gene is TRDJ2, the V gene TRDV1; 8 bases map to TRDD3. Germline CDR1 is TSWWSYY and CDR2 is QGS. V shed 8 bases and J 4 bases; nucleotides not matched to a gene: 21. This CDR3 region has 19 residues. The CDR3 region has the DNA TGTGCTCTTTCCCCCACGGGGTGGGGGATCAAGGGGGAGACAGCACAACTCTTCTTT. This gives the protein CALSPTGWGIKGETAQLFF.

Comments on this clone: The TCRdb protein comes from a much larger clone and disagrees with this DNA's translation at residue 7, likely due to a read error; the protein given here is derived from the DNA. The J gene is TRDJ1, the V gene TRDV1; no clear D gene. The J gene, not given by TCRdb, was assigned here from a germline match of the nucleotide sequence. Germline V gives CDR1 TSWWSYY, CDR2 QGS. The CDR3 sequence is 16 residues long. Trimming took 3 bases from V and 0 from J, leaving 14 bases between them. CDR3 in amino acids: CALGEGPDPYTDKLIF. The DNA for the CDR3 is TGTGCTCTTGGGGAGGGGCCCGATCCGTACACCGATAAACTCATCTTT.